This TCR beta chain was obtained from a study of shared clonotypes between healthy human individuals. Study conclusions and caveats: Estimated clonotype richness was generally higher in naive than memory subsets. Clonotype sharing among donors was thought likely to change with sequencing depth.

The assay was immunoSEQ multiplex PCR, and TCRdb's table has in-frame clones only and misses some. Here the sample spans a few million clones, 90% to 95% being singletons. Germline V gives CDR1 SGHTA, CDR2 FQGNSA. The V gene end was trimmed by 4 bases and the J gene end by 7 bases; junction bases not matched to a gene: 9. The CDR3 loop spans 15 amino acids. Details on this clone: Its antigen is not known.

The sample taken for sequencing was naive CD4+ T cells from PBMCs. As to subset: CD45RA+ positively selected. The clonotype was recovered from a man between 18 and 35 years old in good health. Some clones in this sample may be carry-over from other donors' samples. V gene TRBV7-2 combines with J gene TRBJ2-1; 8 nucleotides align to TRBD2. The CDR3 DNA is TGTGCCAGCAGCTCCCACGGACTAGCACCGAATGAGCAGTTCTTC. Encoded protein: CASSSHGLAPNEQFF.